A single sample is the source of the 10 T cell receptor beta chains below, sequenced in a study of T cell responses to AZD1222 COVID-19 vaccine listed by TCRdb under 2021. Libraries were built with the immunoSEQ multiplex PCR assay. The clones in this table, taken by TCRdb from immuneACCESS, are in-frame only. Not every clone is retained; where verified, under half of the shortfall comes from an unresolved V gene, and the cause of the rest is unknown. This sample has 80,000 or so clones in its table, and roughly 80% of those were observed once. Together, the top ten hold approximately 25% of the sample. According to the study, the label for this sample's time point signals: about 28 days (+/-7) after the second vaccine dose. The intended sense of this specimen's treatment or condition label: meningococcal conjugate vaccine given as trial control. The source material was peripheral blood, sampled 28 days after the second dose of the MenACWY control vaccine. The origin of the receptors is an adult who received the MenACWY meningococcal vaccine as a control.

The chain recombines TRBV2 with TRBJ1-1; 11 bases match TRBD1. Trimming at V came to 5 bases and at J to 5 bases, leaving 7 bases not matched to a gene. This CDR3 comprises 15 residues. Germline V gives CDR1 SNHLY, CDR2 FYNNEI. As DNA, the CDR3 is TGTGCCAGCAGTAACCGTGGACAGGGGGCTACTGAAGCTTTCTTT. Its protein is CASSNRGQGATEAFF.

CDR3 DNA: TGTGCCAGCAGCCGGTCTCCGTGGGAAGAGACCCAGTACTTC. Its translation is CASSRSPWEETQYF. The gene calls are TRBV5-5 and TRBJ2-5; D remains unclear. With 4 bases removed from V and 3 bases from J, the gap between germline ends came to 13 bases. The CDR3 is 14 residues long. CDR1 and CDR2 from the germline V gene are SGHKS and YYEKEE (reference sequence).

The gene calls are TRBV11-2 and TRBJ2-6; D unresolved. CDR3 length equals 16 residues. V was pared by 0 bases and J by 2 bases, with 8 bases between. Per the germline V gene, CDR1 is SGHAT and CDR2 is FQNNGV. DNA for the CDR3: TGTGCCAGCAGCTTAGAGGTCAAACCTGGGGCCAACGTCCTGACTTTC. Encoded protein: CASSLEVKPGANVLTF.

This chain connects TRBV5-5 to TRBJ1-2; D gene unclear. CDR3 size: 14 residues. Germline loops: CDR1 SGHKS, CDR2 YYEKEE (reference sequence). The germline V and J ends were trimmed by 4 bases and 7 bases, with 17 bases remaining between them. In nucleotides, the CDR3 is TGTGCCAGCAGCATCGACGTGGGCGCCGGTGGCTACACCTTC. Its protein is CASSIDVGAGGYTF.

This chain joins TRBV19 and TRBJ1-2, with TRBD1 matching over 10 bases. There are 15 residues in the CDR3. Germline V gives CDR1 LNHDA, CDR2 SQIVND (reference sequence). The V gene end was trimmed by 4 bases and the J gene end by 6 bases; junction bases not matched to a gene: 8. Here the CDR3 reads CASSTLAGTGDGYTF. Here the CDR3 DNA reads TGTGCCAGTAGTACCTTAGCCGGGACAGGGGATGGCTACACCTTC.

The chain has TRBV7-2 and TRBJ1-2; D gene ambiguous. Germline loops: CDR1 SGHTA, CDR2 FQGNSA. V lost 0 bases to trimming and J lost 0 bases, with 2 bases between them. This CDR3 is built from 13 residues. CDR3 DNA sequence: TGTGCCAGCAGCTTAGCAACTAACTATGGCTACACCTTC. This encodes CASSLATNYGYTF.

The sample holds one count of this clone. The CDR3 region is CASSLGGPGQGSGEQFF. Here the CDR3 DNA reads TGTGCCAGCAGCTTGGGTGGCCCGGGACAGGGCTCGGGTGAGCAGTTCTTC. The chain couples TRBV7-2 to TRBJ2-1, with 9 bases lining up with TRBD1. J was trimmed by 9 bases and V by 3 bases; bases with no gene match: 15. CDR3 length equals 17 residues. Germline CDR1 and CDR2: SGHTA and FQGNSA.

This chain uses TRBV30 with TRBJ1-1; no clear D. This CDR3 has 16 amino acids. Germline V gene lookup returns CDR1 GTSNPN and CDR2 SVGIG (reference sequence). Trimming cost V 3 bases and J 0 bases, with 17 bases left between them. The CDR3 sequence: CAWRSPFKTVNTEAFF. CDR3 nucleotides: TGTGCCTGGAGATCCCCATTTAAGACGGTGAACACTGAAGCTTTCTTT.

This clone was seen just once. V is TRBV10-2 and J is TRBJ2-1, with D perhaps matching TRBD1 or TRBD2 (5 bases each). Germline CDR1 WSHSY, CDR2 SAAADI. This CDR3 contains 14 residues. Trimming removed 5 bases from V and 8 bases from J, with 16 bases in between. The CDR3: CASSFRDLMDEQFF. The CDR3 nucleotides read TGCGCCAGCAGTTTCCGGGACCTTATGGATGAGCAGTTCTTC.

The chain combines TRBV10-3 with TRBJ1-6, with 7 bases identical to TRBD1. Losses at the gene ends were 4 bases for V and 8 bases for J; bases not matched to a gene: 8. Per the germline V gene, CDR1 is ENHRY and CDR2 is SYGVKD. The CDR3 contains 15 residues. CDR3 sequence: CAISGTGEADSPLHF. Here the CDR3 DNA reads TGTGCCATCAGTGGAACAGGGGAGGCAGATTCACCCCTCCACTTT.